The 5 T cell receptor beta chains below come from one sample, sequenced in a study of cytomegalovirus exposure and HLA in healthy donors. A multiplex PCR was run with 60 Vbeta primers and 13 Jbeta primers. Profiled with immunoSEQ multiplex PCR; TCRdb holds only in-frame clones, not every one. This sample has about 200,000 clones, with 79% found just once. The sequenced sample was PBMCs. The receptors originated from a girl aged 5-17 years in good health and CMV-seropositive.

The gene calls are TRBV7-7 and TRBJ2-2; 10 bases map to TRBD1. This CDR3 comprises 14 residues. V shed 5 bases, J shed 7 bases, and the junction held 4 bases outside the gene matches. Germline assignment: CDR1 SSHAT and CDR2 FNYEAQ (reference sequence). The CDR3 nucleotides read TGTGCCAGCAGCCCGGGACAGGGGAACGGGGAGCTGTTTTTT. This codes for CASSPGQGNGELFF. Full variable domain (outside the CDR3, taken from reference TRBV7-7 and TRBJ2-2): GAGVSQSPRYKVTKRGQDVTLRCDPISSHATLYWYQQALGQGPEFLTYFNYEAQPDKSGLPSDRFSAERPEGSISTLTIQRTEQRDSAMYRCASSPGQGNGELFFGEGSRLTVL.

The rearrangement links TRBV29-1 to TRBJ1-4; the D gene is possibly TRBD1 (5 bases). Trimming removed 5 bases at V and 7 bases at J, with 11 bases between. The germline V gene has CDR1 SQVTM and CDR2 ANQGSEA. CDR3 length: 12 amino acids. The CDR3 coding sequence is TGCAGCGTTAGGCGGGGCAGTGAAAAACTGTTTTTT. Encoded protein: CSVRRGSEKLFF. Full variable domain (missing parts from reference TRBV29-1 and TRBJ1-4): SAVISQKPSRDICQRGTSLTIQCQVDSQVTMMFWYRQQPGQSLTLIATANQGSEATYESGFVIDKFPISRPNLTFSTLTVSNMSPEDSSIYLCSVRRGSEKLFFGSGTQLSVL.

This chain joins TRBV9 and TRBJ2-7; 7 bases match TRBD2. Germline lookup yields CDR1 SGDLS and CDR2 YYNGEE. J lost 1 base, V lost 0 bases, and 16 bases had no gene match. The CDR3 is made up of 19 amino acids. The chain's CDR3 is CASSVEAGRAGDFSYEQYF. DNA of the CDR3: TGTGCCAGCAGCGTAGAGGCCGGAAGGGCGGGGGACTTTTCCTACGAGCAGTACTTC.

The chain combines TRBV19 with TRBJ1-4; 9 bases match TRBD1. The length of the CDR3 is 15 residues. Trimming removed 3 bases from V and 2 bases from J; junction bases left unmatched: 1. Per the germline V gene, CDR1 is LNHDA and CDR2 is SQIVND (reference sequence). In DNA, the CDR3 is TGTGCCAGTAGTATTGGGACAGGGACTAATGAAAAACTGTTTTTT. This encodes CASSIGTGTNEKLFF.

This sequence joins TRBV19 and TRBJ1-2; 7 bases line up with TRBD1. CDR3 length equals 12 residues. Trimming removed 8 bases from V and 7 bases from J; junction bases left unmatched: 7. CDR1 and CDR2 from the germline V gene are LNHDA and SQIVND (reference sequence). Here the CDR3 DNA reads TGTGCCAGTCGACAGGGAATTAGTGGCTACACCTTC. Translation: CASRQGISGYTF. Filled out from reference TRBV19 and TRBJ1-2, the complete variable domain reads DGGITQSPKYLFRKEGQNVTLSCEQNLNHDAMYWYRQDPGQGLRLIYYSQIVNDFQKGDIAEGYSVSREKKESFPLTVTSAQKNPTAFYLCASRQGISGYTFGSGTRLTVV.